This entry describes one TCR beta chain. Its cognate antigen is unknown. Germline V gene lookup returns CDR1 MNHEY and CDR2 SMNVEV (reference sequence). Trimming cost V 3 bases and J 12 bases; bases outside gene matches: 3. The CDR3 sequence is 12 residues long. These data originate in a study of blood T cells in healthy people across ages. Broader study findings: PBMCs went unsorted, and a conclusive naive versus antigen-experienced comparison was therefore prevented.

All donors came from Russia, were Caucasian and healthy, and spanned ages roughly 6 to 95. It was 8 to 10 milliliters of peripheral blood that were drawn from each donor. A second PCR of roughly 6 to 12 cycles used a sample-barcoded 5' primer and a J-beta primer mix. TCRdb re-called the 5' RACE reads through MiXCR, storing one row per CDR3 protein. The table has about 900,000 distinct CDR3 sequences, around two thirds seen once. The sequenced sample was blood. This chain joins TRBV27 and TRBJ2-4, with 9 bases lining up with TRBD2. The receptor's source is a man aged 30-40 years in good health. The DNA of the CDR3 is TGTGCCAGCAGTTTTGGCGGGGGGGCTCAGTACTTC. Encoded protein: CASSFGGGAQYF.